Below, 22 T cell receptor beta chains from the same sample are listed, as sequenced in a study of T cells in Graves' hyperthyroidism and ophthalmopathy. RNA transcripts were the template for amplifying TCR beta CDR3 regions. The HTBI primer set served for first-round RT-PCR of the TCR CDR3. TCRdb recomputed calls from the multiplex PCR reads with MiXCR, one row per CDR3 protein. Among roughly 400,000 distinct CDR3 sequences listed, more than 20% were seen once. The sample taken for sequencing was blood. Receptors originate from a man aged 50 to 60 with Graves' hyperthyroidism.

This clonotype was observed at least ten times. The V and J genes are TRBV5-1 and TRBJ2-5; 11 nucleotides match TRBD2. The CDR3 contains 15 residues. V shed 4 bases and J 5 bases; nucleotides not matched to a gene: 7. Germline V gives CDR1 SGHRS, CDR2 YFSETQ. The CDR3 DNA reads TGCGCCAGCAGCCGGACTAGCGGGTCTGGTGAGACCCAGTACTTC. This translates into CASSRTSGSGETQYF.

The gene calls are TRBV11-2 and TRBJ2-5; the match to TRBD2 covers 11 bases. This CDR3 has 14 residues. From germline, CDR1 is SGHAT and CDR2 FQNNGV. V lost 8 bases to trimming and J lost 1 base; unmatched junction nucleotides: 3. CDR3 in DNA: TGTGCCAGCGAGGGACTAGCGGCCCAAGAGACCCAGTACTTC. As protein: CASEGLAAQETQYF.

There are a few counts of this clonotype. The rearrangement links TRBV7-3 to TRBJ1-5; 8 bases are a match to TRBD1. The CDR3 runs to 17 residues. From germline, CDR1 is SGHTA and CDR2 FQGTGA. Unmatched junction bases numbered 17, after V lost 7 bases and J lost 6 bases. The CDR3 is CASNFLVGQGAIQPQHF. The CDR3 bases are TGTGCCAGCAACTTTCTAGTGGGGCAGGGGGCTATTCAGCCCCAGCATTTT.

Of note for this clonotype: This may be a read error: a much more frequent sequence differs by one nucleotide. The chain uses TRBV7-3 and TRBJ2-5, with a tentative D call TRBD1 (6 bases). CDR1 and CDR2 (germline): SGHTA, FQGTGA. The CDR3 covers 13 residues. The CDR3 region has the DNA TGTGCCAGCAGCTCTCTAGCCCAGGGGACCCGGTACTTC. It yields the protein CASSSLAQGTRYF.

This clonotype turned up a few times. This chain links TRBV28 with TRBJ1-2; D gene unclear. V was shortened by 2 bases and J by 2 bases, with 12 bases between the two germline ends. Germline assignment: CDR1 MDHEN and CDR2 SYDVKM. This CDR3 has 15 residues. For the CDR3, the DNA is TGTGCCAGCAGTTTAAACAGCCCGGGCAACTATGGCTACACCTTC. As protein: CASSLNSPGNYGYTF.

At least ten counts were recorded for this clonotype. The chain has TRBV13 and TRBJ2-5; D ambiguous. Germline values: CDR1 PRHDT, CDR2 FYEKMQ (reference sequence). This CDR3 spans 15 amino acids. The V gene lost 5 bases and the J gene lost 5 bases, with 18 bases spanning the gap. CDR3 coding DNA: TGTGCCAGCAGCCCCCGAAGGGAATGGGCGGAGACCCAGTACTTC. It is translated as CASSPRREWAETQYF.

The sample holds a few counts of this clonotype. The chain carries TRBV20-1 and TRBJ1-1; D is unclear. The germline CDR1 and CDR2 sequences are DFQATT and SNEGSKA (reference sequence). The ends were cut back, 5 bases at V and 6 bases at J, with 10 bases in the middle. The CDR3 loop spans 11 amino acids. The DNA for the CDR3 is TGCAGTGCTCGGGGTCGCGCTGAAGCTTTCTTT. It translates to CSARGRAEAFF.

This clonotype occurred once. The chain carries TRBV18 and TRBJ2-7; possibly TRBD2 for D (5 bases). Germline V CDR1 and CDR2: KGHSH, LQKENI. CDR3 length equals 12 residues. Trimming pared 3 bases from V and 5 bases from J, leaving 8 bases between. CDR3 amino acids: CASSPGRDEQYF. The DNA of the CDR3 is TGTGCCAGCTCACCGGGGAGAGACGAGCAGTACTTC.

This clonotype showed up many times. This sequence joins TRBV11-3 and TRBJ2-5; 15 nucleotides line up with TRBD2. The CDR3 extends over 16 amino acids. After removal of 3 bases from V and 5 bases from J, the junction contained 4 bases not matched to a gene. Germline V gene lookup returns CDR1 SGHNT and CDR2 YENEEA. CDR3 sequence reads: CASSLGLAGGLETQYF. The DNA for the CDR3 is TGTGCCAGCAGCTTGGGACTAGCGGGAGGCCTTGAGACCCAGTACTTC.

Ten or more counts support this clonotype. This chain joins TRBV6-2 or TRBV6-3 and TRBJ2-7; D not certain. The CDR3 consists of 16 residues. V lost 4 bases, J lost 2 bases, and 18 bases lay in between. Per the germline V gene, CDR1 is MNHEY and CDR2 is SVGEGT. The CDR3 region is CASSFQRPRLAYEQYF. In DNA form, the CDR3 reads TGTGCCAGCAGTTTCCAAAGGCCTAGATTAGCCTACGAGCAGTACTTC.

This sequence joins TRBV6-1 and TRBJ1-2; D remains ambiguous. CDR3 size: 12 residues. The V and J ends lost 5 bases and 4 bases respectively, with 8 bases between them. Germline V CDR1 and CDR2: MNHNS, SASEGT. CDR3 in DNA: TGTGCCAGCAGTACACACCTCTATGGCTACACCTTC. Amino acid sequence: CASSTHLYGYTF.

CDR3 sequence: CASSYTPLQGGQPQHF. Here the CDR3 DNA reads TGTGCCAGCAGTTACACCCCCCTGCAGGGAGGGCAGCCCCAGCATTTT. The chain is built from TRBV6-6 and TRBJ1-5; D might be TRBD1 (5 bases). The CDR3 has 16 residues. V shed 2 bases and J shed 7 bases, with 18 bases lying between them. Germline V gene lookup returns CDR1 MNHNY and CDR2 SVGAGI (reference sequence).

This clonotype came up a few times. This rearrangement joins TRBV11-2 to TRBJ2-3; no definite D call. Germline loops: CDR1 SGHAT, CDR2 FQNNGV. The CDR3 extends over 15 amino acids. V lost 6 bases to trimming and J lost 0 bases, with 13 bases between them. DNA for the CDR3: TGTGCCAGCAGTACTCTCACGGCTAGCACAGATACGCAGTATTTT. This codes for CASSTLTASTDTQYF.

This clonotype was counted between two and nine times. CDR3: CASSFGGNYEQFF. Here the CDR3 DNA reads TGCGCCAGCAGCTTTGGGGGGAACTATGAGCAGTTCTTC. This sequence joins TRBV5-1 and TRBJ2-1; D might be TRBD2 (6 bases). The germline CDR1 and CDR2 sequences are SGHRS and YFSETQ. The CDR3 is 13 amino acids. With 2 bases removed from V and 8 bases from J, the gap between germline ends came to 11 bases.

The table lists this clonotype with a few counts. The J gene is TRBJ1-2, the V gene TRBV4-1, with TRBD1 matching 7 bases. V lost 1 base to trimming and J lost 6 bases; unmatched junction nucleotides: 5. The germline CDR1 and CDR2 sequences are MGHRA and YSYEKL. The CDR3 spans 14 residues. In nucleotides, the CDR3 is TGCGCCAGCAGCCAAGGACAGGGAATTGATGGCTACACCTTC. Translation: CASSQGQGIDGYTF.

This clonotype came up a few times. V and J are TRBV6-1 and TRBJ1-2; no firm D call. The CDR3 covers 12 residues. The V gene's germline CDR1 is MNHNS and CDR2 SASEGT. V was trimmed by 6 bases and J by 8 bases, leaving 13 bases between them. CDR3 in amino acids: CASSPGQKGYTF. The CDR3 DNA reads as TGTGCCAGCAGCCCCGGGCAGAAAGGCTACACCTTC.

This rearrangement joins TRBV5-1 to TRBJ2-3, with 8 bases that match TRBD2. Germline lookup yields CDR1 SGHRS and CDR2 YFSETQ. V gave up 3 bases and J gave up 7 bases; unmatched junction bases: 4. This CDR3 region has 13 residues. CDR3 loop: CASSYTSGYTQYF. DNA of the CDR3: TGCGCCAGCAGCTACACTAGCGGCTATACGCAGTATTTT.

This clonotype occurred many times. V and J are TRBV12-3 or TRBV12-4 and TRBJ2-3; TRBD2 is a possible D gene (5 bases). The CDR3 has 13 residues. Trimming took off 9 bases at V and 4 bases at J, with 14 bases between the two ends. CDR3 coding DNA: TGTGCCAGTCGAGTAGGAGGCCCAGATACGCAGTATTTT. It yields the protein CASRVGGPDTQYF.

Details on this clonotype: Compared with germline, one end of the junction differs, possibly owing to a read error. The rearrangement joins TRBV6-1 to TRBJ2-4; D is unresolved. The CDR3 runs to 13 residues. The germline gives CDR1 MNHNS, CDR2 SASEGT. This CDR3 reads CASREDAKNIQYF. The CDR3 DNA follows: TGTGCCAGCCGTGAGGACGCCAAAAACATTCAGTACTTC.

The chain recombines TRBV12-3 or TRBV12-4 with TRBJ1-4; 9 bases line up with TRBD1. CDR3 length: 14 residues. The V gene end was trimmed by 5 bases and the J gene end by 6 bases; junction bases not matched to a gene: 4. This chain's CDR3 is CASSAGTGHEKLFF. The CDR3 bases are TGTGCCAGCAGTGCCGGGACAGGGCATGAAAAACTGTTTTTT.

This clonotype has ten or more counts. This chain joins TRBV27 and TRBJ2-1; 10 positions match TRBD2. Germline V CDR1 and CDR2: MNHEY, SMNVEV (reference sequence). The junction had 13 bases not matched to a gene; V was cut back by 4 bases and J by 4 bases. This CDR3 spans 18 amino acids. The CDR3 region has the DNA TGTGCCAGCAGTTCCCCTGGACTAGCGGAAAAACCATACAATGAGCAGTTCTTC. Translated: CASSSPGLAEKPYNEQFF.

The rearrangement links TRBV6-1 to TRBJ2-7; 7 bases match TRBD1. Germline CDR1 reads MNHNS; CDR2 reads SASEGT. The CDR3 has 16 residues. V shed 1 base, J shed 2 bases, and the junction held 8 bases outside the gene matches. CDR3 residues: CASSEEVRGLTYEQYF. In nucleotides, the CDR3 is TGTGCCAGCAGTGAAGAAGTCAGGGGGTTAACCTACGAGCAGTACTTC.